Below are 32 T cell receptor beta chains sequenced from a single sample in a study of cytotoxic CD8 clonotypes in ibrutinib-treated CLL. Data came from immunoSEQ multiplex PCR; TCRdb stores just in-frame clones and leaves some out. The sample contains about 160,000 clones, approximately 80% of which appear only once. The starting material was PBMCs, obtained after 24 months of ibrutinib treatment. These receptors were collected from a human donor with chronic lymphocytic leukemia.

The CDR3 DNA sequence: TGTGCCTGGAGTGTAGGGGTCAATACGCAGTATTTT. Translation gives CAWSVGVNTQYF. The chain is built from TRBV30 and TRBJ2-3, with a possible D match to TRBD1 (5 bases). The CDR3 totals 12 residues. Between the trimmed V and J ends, which lost 0 bases and 7 bases, there was a span of 8 bases. CDR1 and CDR2 from the germline V gene are GTSNPN and SVGIG (reference sequence). The whole variable domain, filled in from reference TRBV30 and TRBJ2-3, reads SQTIHQWPATLVQPVGSPLSLECTVEGTSNPNLYWYRQAAGRGLQLLFYSVGIGQISSEVPQNLSASRPQDRQFILSSKKLLLSDSGFYLCAWSVGVNTQYFGPGTRLTVL.

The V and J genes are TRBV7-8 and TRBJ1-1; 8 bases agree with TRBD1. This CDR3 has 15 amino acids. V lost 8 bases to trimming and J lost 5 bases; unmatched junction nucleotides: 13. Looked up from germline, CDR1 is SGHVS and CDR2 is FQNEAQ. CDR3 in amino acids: CASGDPDREKTEAFF. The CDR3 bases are TGTGCCAGCGGAGATCCGGACAGGGAGAAGACTGAAGCTTTCTTT.

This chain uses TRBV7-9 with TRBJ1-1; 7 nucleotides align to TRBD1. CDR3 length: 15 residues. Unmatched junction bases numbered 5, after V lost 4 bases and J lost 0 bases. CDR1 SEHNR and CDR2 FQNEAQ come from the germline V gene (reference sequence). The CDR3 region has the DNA TGTGCCAGCAGCTATCTGACAGGGATGAACACTGAAGCTTTCTTT. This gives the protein CASSYLTGMNTEAFF. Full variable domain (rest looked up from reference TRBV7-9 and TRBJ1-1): DTGVSQNPRHKITKRGQNVTFRCDPISEHNRLYWYRQTLGQGPEFLTYFQNEAQLEKSRLLSDRFSAERPKGSFSTLEIQRTEQGDSAMYLCASSYLTGMNTEAFFGQGTRLTVV.

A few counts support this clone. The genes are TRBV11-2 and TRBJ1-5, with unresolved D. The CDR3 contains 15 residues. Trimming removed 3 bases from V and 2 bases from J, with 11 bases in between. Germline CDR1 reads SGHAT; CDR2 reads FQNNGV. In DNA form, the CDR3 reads TGTGCCAGCAGCTTCCGGGAGGGAGGCAATCAGCCCCAGCATTTT. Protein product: CASSFREGGNQPQHF.

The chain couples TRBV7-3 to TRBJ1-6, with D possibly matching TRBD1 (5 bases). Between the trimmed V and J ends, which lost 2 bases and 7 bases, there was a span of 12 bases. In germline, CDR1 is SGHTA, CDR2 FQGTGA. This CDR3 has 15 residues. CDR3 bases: TGTGCCAGCAGCTTATATCAGGGTTACAATTCACCCCTCCACTTT. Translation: CASSLYQGYNSPLHF. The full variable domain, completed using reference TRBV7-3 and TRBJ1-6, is GAGVSQTPSNKVTEKGKYVELRCDPISGHTALYWYRQSLGQGPEFLIYFQGTGAADDSGLPNDRFFAVRPEGSVSTLKIQRTERGDSAVYLCASSLYQGYNSPLHFGNGTRLTVT.

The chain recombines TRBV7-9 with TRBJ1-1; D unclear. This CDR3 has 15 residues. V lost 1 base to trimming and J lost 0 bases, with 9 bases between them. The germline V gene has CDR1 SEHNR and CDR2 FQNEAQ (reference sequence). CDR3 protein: CASSLVSGMNTEAFF. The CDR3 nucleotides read TGTGCCAGCAGCTTAGTTTCTGGGATGAACACTGAAGCTTTCTTT.

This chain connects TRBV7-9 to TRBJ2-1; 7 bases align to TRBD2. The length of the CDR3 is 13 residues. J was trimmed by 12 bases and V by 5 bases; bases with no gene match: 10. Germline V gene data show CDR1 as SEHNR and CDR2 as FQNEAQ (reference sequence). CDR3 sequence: CASSGTGEGRQFF. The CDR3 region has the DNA TGTGCCAGCAGCGGAACTGGGGAGGGGAGGCAGTTCTTC. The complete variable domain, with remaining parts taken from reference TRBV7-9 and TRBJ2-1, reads DTGVSQNPRHKITKRGQNVTFRCDPISEHNRLYWYRQTLGQGPEFLTYFQNEAQLEKSRLLSDRFSAERPKGSFSTLEIQRTEQGDSAMYLCASSGTGEGRQFFGPGTRLTVL.

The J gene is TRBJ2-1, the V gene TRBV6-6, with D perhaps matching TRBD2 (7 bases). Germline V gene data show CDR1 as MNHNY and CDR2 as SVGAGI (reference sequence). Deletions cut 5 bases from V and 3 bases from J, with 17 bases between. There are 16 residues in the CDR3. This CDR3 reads CASSRGGGAFYNEQFF. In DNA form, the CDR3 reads TGTGCCAGCAGTCGGGGTGGGGGGGCCTTCTACAATGAGCAGTTCTTC.

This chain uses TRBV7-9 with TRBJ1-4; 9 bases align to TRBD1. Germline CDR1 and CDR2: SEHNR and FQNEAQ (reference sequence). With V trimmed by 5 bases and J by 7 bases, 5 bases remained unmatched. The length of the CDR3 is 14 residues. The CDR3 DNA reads TGTGCCAGCAGCATCAGACAGGGGGGTGAAAAACTGTTTTTT. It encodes CASSIRQGGEKLFF.

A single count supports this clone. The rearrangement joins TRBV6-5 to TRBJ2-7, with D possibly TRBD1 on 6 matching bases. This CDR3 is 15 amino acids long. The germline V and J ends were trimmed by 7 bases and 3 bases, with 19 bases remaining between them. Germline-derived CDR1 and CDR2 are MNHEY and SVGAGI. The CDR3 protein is CASTGQVGGFYEQYF. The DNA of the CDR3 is TGTGCCAGCACCGGACAAGTAGGGGGTTTCTACGAGCAGTACTTC.

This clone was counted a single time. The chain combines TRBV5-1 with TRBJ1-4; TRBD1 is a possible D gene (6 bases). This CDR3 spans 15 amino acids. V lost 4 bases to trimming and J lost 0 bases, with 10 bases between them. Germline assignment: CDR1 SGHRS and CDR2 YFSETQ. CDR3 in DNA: TGCGCCAGCAGCCCCCGACAGGCAACTAATGAAAAACTGTTTTTT. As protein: CASSPRQATNEKLFF.

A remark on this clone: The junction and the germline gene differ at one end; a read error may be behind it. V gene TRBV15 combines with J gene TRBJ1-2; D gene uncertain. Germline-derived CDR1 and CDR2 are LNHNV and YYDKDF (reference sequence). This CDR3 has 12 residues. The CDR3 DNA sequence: TGTGCCACCAGCAGCCGCCGAACGAACCCCCACTTC. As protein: CATSSRRTNPHF.

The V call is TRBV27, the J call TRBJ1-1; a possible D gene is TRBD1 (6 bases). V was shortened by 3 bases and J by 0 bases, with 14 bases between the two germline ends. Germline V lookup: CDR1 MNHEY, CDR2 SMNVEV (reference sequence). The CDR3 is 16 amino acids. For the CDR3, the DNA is TGTGCCAGCAGTTTCTATCGGACAGACTTGAACACTGAAGCTTTCTTT. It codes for CASSFYRTDLNTEAFF.

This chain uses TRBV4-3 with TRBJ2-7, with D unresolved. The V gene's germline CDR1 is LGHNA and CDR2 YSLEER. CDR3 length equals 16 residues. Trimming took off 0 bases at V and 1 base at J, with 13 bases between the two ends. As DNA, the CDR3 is TGCGCCAGCAGCCAAGATTCGGTAGTTACGTCCTACGAGCAGTACTTC. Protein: CASSQDSVVTSYEQYF.

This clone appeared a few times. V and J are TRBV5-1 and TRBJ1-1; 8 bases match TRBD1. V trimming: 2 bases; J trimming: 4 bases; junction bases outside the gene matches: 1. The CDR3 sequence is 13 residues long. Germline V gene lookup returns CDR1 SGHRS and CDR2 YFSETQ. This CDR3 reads CASSFTGGTEAFF. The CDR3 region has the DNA TGCGCCAGCAGCTTTACAGGGGGCACTGAAGCTTTCTTT.

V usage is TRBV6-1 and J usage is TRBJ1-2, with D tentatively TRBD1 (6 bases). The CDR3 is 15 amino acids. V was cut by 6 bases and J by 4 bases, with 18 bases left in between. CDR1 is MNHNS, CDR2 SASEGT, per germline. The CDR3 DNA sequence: TGTGCCAGCAGGAACAGGGAAATAGTTTCCTATGGCTACACCTTC. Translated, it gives CASRNREIVSYGYTF.

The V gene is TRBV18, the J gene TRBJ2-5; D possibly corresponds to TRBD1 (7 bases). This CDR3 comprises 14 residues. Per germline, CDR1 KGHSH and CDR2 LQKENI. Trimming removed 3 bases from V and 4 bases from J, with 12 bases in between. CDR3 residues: CASSPSGGLETQYF. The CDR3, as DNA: TGTGCCAGCTCACCTTCAGGGGGACTAGAGACCCAGTACTTC.

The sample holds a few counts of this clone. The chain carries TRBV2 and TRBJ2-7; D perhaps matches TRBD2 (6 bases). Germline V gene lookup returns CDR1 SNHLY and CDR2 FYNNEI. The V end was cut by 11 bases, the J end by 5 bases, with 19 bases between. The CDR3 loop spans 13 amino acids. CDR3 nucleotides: TGTGCCTACGAAAAGCGGGCCAATGACGAGCAGTACTTC. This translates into CAYEKRANDEQYF.

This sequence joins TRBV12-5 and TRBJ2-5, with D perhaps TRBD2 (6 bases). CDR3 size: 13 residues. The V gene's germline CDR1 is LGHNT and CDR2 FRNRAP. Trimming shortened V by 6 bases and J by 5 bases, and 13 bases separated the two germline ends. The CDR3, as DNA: TGTGCTAGTGGCCCGGGGGTTACGGAGACCCAGTACTTC. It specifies CASGPGVTETQYF.

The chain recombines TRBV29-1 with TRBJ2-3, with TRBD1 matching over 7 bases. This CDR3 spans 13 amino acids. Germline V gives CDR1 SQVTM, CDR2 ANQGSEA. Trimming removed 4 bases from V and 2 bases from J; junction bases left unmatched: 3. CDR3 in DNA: TGCAGCGTTGCACAGGGGCACACAGATACGCAGTATTTT. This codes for CSVAQGHTDTQYF.

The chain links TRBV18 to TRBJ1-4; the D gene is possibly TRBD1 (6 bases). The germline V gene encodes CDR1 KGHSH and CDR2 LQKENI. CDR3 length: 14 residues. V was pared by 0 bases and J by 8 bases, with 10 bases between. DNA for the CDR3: TGTGCCAGCTCACCACCCCAGGGGTGGGAAAAACTGTTTTTT. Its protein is CASSPPQGWEKLFF. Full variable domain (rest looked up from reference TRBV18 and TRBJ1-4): NAGVMQNPRHLVRRRGQEARLRCSPMKGHSHVYWYRQLPEEGLKFMVYLQKENIIDESGMPKERFSAEFPKEGPSILRIQQVVRGDSAAYFCASSPPQGWEKLFFGSGTQLSVL.

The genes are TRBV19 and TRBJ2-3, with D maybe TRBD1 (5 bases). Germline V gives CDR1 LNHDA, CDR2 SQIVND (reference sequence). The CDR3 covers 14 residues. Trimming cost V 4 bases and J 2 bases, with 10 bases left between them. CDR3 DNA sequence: TGTGCCAGTAGTAGAAGGGGATCCACAGATACGCAGTATTTT. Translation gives CASSRRGSTDTQYF.

CDR3 sequence (DNA): TGCGCCAGCAGCCCAACAGGGTTCACTAATGAAAAACTGTTTTTT. This sequence encodes CASSPTGFTNEKLFF. The chain joins TRBV5-1 to TRBJ1-4; maybe TRBD1 (6 bases). Germline-derived CDR1 and CDR2 are SGHRS and YFSETQ. Trimming left V 4 bases short and J 2 bases short, with 12 bases between. The CDR3 has 15 residues.

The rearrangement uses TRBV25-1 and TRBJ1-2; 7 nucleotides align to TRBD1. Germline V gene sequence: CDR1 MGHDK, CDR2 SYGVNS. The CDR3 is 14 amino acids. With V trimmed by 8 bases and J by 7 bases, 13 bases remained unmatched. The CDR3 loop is CASYSGTDFSGYTF. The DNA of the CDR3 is TGTGCCAGCTACTCCGGGACAGATTTCAGTGGCTACACCTTC.

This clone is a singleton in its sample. The CDR3 here is CASSSDRVPGYTF. The CDR3 DNA reads TGTGCCAGCAGCTCAGACAGGGTTCCTGGCTACACCTTC. This chain joins TRBV6-5 and TRBJ1-2; 7 positions agree with TRBD1. This CDR3 contains 13 residues. Looked up from germline, CDR1 is MNHEY and CDR2 is SVGAGI. The junction had 8 bases not matched to a gene; V was cut back by 6 bases and J by 7 bases.

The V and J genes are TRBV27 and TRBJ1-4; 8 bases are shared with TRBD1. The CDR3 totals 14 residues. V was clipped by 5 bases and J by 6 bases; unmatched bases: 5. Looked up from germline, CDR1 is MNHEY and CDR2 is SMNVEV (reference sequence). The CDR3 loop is CASSLQGGDEKLFF. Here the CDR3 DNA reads TGTGCCAGCAGTCTACAGGGGGGGGATGAAAAACTGTTTTTT.

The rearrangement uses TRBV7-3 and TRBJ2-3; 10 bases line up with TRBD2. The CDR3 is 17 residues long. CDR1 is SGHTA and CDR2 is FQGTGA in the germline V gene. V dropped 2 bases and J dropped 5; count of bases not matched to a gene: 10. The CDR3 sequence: CASSLGGLAGAVDTQYF. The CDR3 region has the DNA TGTGCCAGCAGCTTAGGAGGGCTAGCGGGAGCCGTAGATACGCAGTATTTT.

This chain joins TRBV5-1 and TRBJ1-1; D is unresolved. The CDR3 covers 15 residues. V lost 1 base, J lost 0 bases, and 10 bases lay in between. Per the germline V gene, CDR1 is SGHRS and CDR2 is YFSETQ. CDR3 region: CASSLNGQMNTEAFF. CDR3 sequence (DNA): TGCGCCAGCAGCTTGAACGGCCAGATGAACACTGAAGCTTTCTTT.

This CDR3 is CASSAEGNEQYF. The CDR3 DNA follows: TGTGCCAGCAGCGCCGAGGGGAACGAGCAGTACTTC. The chain couples TRBV9 to TRBJ2-7; the D gene could be TRBD1 or TRBD2 (5 bases each). CDR1 SGDLS and CDR2 YYNGEE come from the germline V gene. V lost 3 bases and J 5 bases, leaving 9 bases between the germline ends. This CDR3 has 12 amino acids.

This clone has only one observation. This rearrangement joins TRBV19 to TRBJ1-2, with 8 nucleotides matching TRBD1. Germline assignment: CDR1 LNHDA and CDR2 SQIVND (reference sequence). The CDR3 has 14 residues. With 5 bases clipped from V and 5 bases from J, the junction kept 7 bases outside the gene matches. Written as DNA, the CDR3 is TGTGCCAGTAGTGACAGGGGTCGTTCTTATGGCTACACCTTC. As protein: CASSDRGRSYGYTF.

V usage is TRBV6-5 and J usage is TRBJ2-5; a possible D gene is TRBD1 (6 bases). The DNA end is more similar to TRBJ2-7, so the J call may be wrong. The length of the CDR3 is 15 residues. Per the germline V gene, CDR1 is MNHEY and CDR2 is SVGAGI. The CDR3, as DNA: TGTGCCAGCAGTTACTCGGACAGCGAGGGTGACGAGCAGTACTTC. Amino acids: CASSYSDSEGDEQYF.

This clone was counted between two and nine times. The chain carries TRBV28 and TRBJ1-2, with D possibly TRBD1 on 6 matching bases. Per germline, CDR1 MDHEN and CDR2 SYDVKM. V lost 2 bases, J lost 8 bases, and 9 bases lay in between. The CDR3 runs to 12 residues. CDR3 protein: CASSLTGKGYTF. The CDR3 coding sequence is TGTGCCAGCAGTTTAACAGGGAAGGGCTACACCTTC.